Presented here are 31 T cell receptor beta chains from one specimen sequenced in a study of T cell clonotyping in hematopoietic cell transplantation. Stated time point: recipient sample about 28 days before transplant, after cytoreduction. Repertoires were generated with immunoSEQ multiplex PCR, while TCRdb's copy carries only in-frame clones and drops some. In the table there are about 80,000 clones, almost 97% of which are singletons. The starting material was peripheral blood mononuclear cells, obtained before stem cell transplant. The receptors stem from a woman between 45 and 60 years old with acute myeloid leukemia. Some clones in this sample may be carry-over from other donors' samples.

The rearrangement links TRBV9 to TRBJ2-2; D remains ambiguous. V lost 5 bases, J lost 1 base, and 6 bases lay in between. The V gene's germline CDR1 is SGDLS and CDR2 YYNGEE. This CDR3 contains 13 residues. In nucleotides, the CDR3 is TGTGCCAGCAGTGTGGGGAACACCGGGGAGCTGTTTTTT. Encoded protein: CASSVGNTGELFF.

The chain combines TRBV7-2 with TRBJ1-5; weak D call: TRBD1 (5 bases). The CDR3 is 16 residues long. Trimming pared 1 base from V and 7 bases from J, leaving 17 bases between. Germline-derived CDR1 and CDR2 are SGHTA and FQGNSA. The CDR3 here is CASSLGGRGAEQPQHF. The CDR3 bases are TGTGCCAGCAGCTTAGGGGGACGTGGTGCGGAGCAGCCCCAGCATTTT. Based on the CDR3 plus reference TRBV7-2 and TRBJ1-5, the full variable domain is GAGVSQSPSNKVTEKGKDVELRCDPISGHTALYWYRQSLGQGLEFLIYFQGNSAPDKSGLPSDRFSAERTGGSVSTLTIQRTQQEDSAVYLCASSLGGRGAEQPQHFGDGTRLSIL.

This clone was observed once. The J gene is TRBJ1-4, the V gene TRBV28; the D gene is possibly TRBD1 (5 bases). V was pared by 8 bases and J by 5 bases, with 9 bases between. Germline-derived CDR1 and CDR2 are MDHEN and SYDVKM. This CDR3 region has 12 residues. CDR3 nucleotide sequence: TGTGCCAGCGGGGGGTTAAATGAAAAACTGTTTTTT. Protein: CASGGLNEKLFF.

This rearrangement joins TRBV5-1 to TRBJ1-4, with a possible D match to TRBD1 (6 bases). Germline CDR1 reads SGHRS; CDR2 reads YFSETQ. The length of the CDR3 is 15 residues. V lost 1 base and J lost 0, with 7 bases in between. CDR3 region: CASSLTGSTNEKLFF. The CDR3 DNA follows: TGCGCCAGCAGCTTGACAGGGTCAACTAATGAAAAACTGTTTTTT.

The V call is TRBV30, the J call TRBJ2-7, with 8 bases that match TRBD1. V was clipped by 8 bases and J by 1 base; unmatched bases: 7. There are 13 residues in the CDR3. Germline V gives CDR1 GTSNPN, CDR2 SVGIG (reference sequence). The CDR3 region has the DNA TGTGCCACTAACCGGGACAGGTCCTACGAGCAGTACTTC. Protein sequence: CATNRDRSYEQYF.

The rearrangement uses TRBV19 and TRBJ2-1; TRBD2 is a possible D gene (6 bases). This CDR3 region has 15 residues. The germline V and J ends were trimmed by 3 bases and 6 bases, with 15 bases remaining between them. CDR1 LNHDA and CDR2 SQIVND come from the germline V gene (reference sequence). The CDR3 sequence is CASSIGSSGGNEQFF. CDR3 in DNA: TGTGCCAGTAGTATTGGGTCCTCCGGGGGCAATGAGCAGTTCTTC.

V gene TRBV5-1 combines with J gene TRBJ2-3, with D possibly being TRBD2 (5 bases). The CDR3 contains 13 residues. V was cut by 1 base and J by 4 bases, with 7 bases left in between. Looked up from germline, CDR1 is SGHRS and CDR2 is YFSETQ. The CDR3 here is CASSLWRADTQYF. Here the CDR3 DNA reads TGCGCCAGCAGCTTGTGGCGGGCAGATACGCAGTATTTT.

V usage is TRBV18 and J usage is TRBJ2-1; D gene ambiguous. CDR3 length: 12 amino acids. V lost 3 bases and J 7 bases, leaving 7 bases between the germline ends. Germline CDR1 is KGHSH and CDR2 is LQKENI. In nucleotides, the CDR3 is TGTGCCAGCTCACCTGTAGGGAATGAGCAGTTCTTC. Its translation is CASSPVGNEQFF.

The rearrangement uses TRBV30 and TRBJ1-5; D gene uncertain. Trimming pared 5 bases from V and 4 bases from J, leaving 15 bases between. Germline V lookup: CDR1 GTSNPN, CDR2 SVGIG (reference sequence). CDR3 length: 14 amino acids. CDR3 nucleotide sequence: TGTGCCTGGGCCGATGGTGCCATTAATCAGCCCCAGCATTTT. Its protein product is CAWADGAINQPQHF.

The chain joins TRBV7-6 to TRBJ1-3, with TRBD1 matching 7 bases. Germline V gene data show CDR1 as SGHVS and CDR2 as FNYEAQ. V shed 3 bases, J shed 0 bases, and the junction held 8 bases outside the gene matches. The CDR3 has 17 amino acids. CDR3 residues: CASSLLGTASSGNTIYF. The CDR3 nucleotides are TGTGCCAGCAGCTTGTTAGGGACAGCTAGCTCTGGAAACACCATATATTTT.

The chain has TRBV29-1 and TRBJ2-2; 7 nucleotides line up with TRBD1. CDR3 size: 13 residues. V shed 6 bases and J 4 bases; nucleotides not matched to a gene: 5. The germline gives CDR1 SQVTM, CDR2 ANQGSEA. The CDR3 region is CSVPQGTTGELFF. The DNA for the CDR3 is TGCAGCGTCCCACAGGGGACCACCGGGGAGCTGTTTTTT.

On this clone itself: Other DNA sequences in this specimen translate into the identical CDR3. The chain has TRBV7-9 and TRBJ2-7; D ambiguous. The CDR3 is made up of 12 amino acids. V shed 1 base and J shed 3 bases, with 4 bases lying between them. Germline V CDR1 and CDR2: SEHNR, FQNEAQ (reference sequence). CDR3 in DNA: TGTGCCAGCAGCTTAGTGAGCTACGAGCAGTACTTC. Translated: CASSLVSYEQYF. Full variable domain (missing parts from reference TRBV7-9 and TRBJ2-7): DTGVSQNPRHKITKRGQNVTFRCDPISEHNRLYWYRQTLGQGPEFLTYFQNEAQLEKSRLLSDRFSAERPKGSFSTLEIQRTEQGDSAMYLCASSLVSYEQYFGPGTRLTVT.

V gene TRBV6-5 combines with J gene TRBJ2-7; D is uncertain. The CDR3 sequence is 13 residues long. Per the germline V gene, CDR1 is MNHEY and CDR2 is SVGAGI. Trimming shortened V by 6 bases and J by 6 bases, and 15 bases separated the two germline ends. CDR3 sequence (DNA): TGTGCCAGCAGACCGACACGGAGAGGCGAGCAGTACTTC. It translates to CASRPTRRGEQYF.

The chain combines TRBV19 with TRBJ2-7; D uncertain. Per the germline V gene, CDR1 is LNHDA and CDR2 is SQIVND (reference sequence). Trimming removed 5 bases at V and 2 bases at J, with 13 bases between. The CDR3 length is 14 residues. CDR3 sequence reads: CASSFSSATYEQYF. CDR3 in DNA: TGTGCCAGTAGTTTCTCATCCGCTACCTACGAGCAGTACTTC.

J is TRBJ2-7 and V is TRBV30, with D hard to call. The CDR3 spans 11 residues. V lost 0 bases and J lost 7, with 7 bases in between. The germline gives CDR1 GTSNPN, CDR2 SVGIG (reference sequence). CDR3 in DNA: TGTGCCTGGAGTGTAGGCAGAGAGCAGTACTTC. Its translation is CAWSVGREQYF.

The chain combines TRBV2 with TRBJ2-5, with TRBD2 matching over 7 bases. Germline CDR1 is SNHLY and CDR2 is FYNNEI. This CDR3 has 16 amino acids. The ends lost 7 bases at V and 5 bases at J; junction bases unmatched: 16. The CDR3 region is CASTVEMGGIGETQYF. CDR3 in DNA: TGTGCCAGCACTGTGGAGATGGGGGGGATCGGTGAGACCCAGTACTTC.

The genes are TRBV7-2 and TRBJ1-2, with 9 nucleotides matching TRBD1. J gave up 4 bases and V 5 bases, and 8 bases lay outside the gene matches. The CDR3 extends over 15 amino acids. CDR1 and CDR2 (germline): SGHTA, FQGNSA. CDR3 sequence (DNA): TGTGCCAGCAGCACACAGGGGGCGATTAGCTATGGCTACACCTTC. The encoded protein is CASSTQGAISYGYTF.

V usage is TRBV9 and J usage is TRBJ1-2; D ambiguous. Germline CDR1 and CDR2: SGDLS and YYNGEE. This CDR3 has 13 residues. V was shortened by 0 bases and J by 7 bases, with 10 bases between the two germline ends. The CDR3 region is CASSVALGSGYTF. The CDR3 coding sequence is TGTGCCAGCAGCGTAGCGCTGGGAAGTGGCTACACCTTC.

The genes are TRBV4-1 and TRBJ2-2; D remains unclear. Germline V CDR1 and CDR2: MGHRA, YSYEKL. V lost 1 base and J 5 bases, leaving 11 bases between the germline ends. This CDR3 region has 15 residues. In DNA, the CDR3 is TGCGCCAGCAGCCAAGTGACACTCTTTACCGGGGAGCTGTTTTTT. Its protein is CASSQVTLFTGELFF.

The chain recombines TRBV6-1 with TRBJ1-5, with 8 bases identical to TRBD1. This CDR3 is 15 amino acids long. From germline, CDR1 is MNHNS and CDR2 SASEGT. Trimming took 4 bases from V and 6 from J; bases not matched to a gene: 8. The CDR3 DNA follows: TGTGCCAGCAGTGGATCGACAGGGGCCCCTCAGCCCCAGCATTTT. Protein sequence: CASSGSTGAPQPQHF.

This sequence joins TRBV6-1 and TRBJ2-5, with TRBD2 as a possible D gene (5 bases). CDR3 size: 15 residues. CDR1 and CDR2 (germline): MNHNS, SASEGT. The V gene lost 1 base and the J gene lost 5 bases, with 14 bases spanning the gap. The CDR3 sequence is CASSEGNYPGETQYF. DNA for the CDR3: TGTGCCAGCAGTGAAGGGAACTACCCGGGGGAGACCCAGTACTTC.

The chain carries TRBV5-4 and TRBJ2-2; D remains ambiguous. Trimming removed 4 bases from V and 7 bases from J, with 14 bases in between. CDR3 length: 14 residues. Germline CDR1 reads SGHNT; CDR2 reads YYREEE (reference sequence). The CDR3 DNA sequence: TGTGCCAGCAGCCTGGGCGGTCCAAACGGGGAGCTGTTTTTT. Its translation is CASSLGGPNGELFF.

The chain is built from TRBV11-2 and TRBJ2-3, with TRBD2 identical over 7 bases. Losses at the gene ends were 3 bases for V and 0 bases for J; bases not matched to a gene: 0. Per the germline V gene, CDR1 is SGHAT and CDR2 is FQNNGV. The CDR3 has 14 amino acids. CDR3 nucleotide sequence: TGTGCCAGCAGCTTTAGCGGGAGCACAGATACGCAGTATTTT. This sequence encodes CASSFSGSTDTQYF.

The V gene is TRBV29-1, the J gene TRBJ1-2; 7 bases map to TRBD1. With 0 bases clipped from V and 3 bases from J, the junction kept 4 bases outside the gene matches. The CDR3 covers 14 residues. The germline CDR1 and CDR2 sequences are SQVTM and ANQGSEA. CDR3 loop: CSVEDVRGYYGYTF. The CDR3, as DNA: TGCAGCGTTGAAGATGTCAGGGGGTACTATGGCTACACCTTC.

The chain combines TRBV27 with TRBJ1-6, with D possibly matching TRBD1 (6 bases). Germline V lookup: CDR1 MNHEY, CDR2 SMNVEV (reference sequence). V lost 4 bases to trimming and J lost 7 bases, with 11 bases between them. The CDR3 is 14 residues long. CDR3 protein: CASSSDRVNSPLHF. CDR3 bases: TGTGCCAGCAGTTCGGACAGAGTAAATTCACCCCTCCACTTT.

This clone has only one observation. The V gene is TRBV7-3, the J gene TRBJ2-1, with D tentatively TRBD1 (6 bases). CDR3 length equals 14 residues. In germline, CDR1 is SGHTA, CDR2 FQGTGA. Trimming shortened V by 1 base and J by 5 bases, and 9 bases separated the two germline ends. CDR3 bases: TGTGCCAGCAGCTTAAAAGGGGGAAACAATGAGCAGTTCTTC. This encodes CASSLKGGNNEQFF. The variable domain in full, completed from reference TRBV7-3 and TRBJ2-1, reads GAGVSQTPSNKVTEKGKYVELRCDPISGHTALYWYRQSLGQGPEFLIYFQGTGAADDSGLPNDRFFAVRPEGSVSTLKIQRTERGDSAVYLCASSLKGGNNEQFFGPGTRLTVL.

The genes are TRBV7-9 and TRBJ2-3; the D gene is possibly TRBD1 (5 bases). Germline-derived CDR1 and CDR2 are SEHNR and FQNEAQ (reference sequence). The CDR3 extends over 14 amino acids. Trimming stripped 3 bases from V and 4 bases from J, with 11 bases between. CDR3 protein: CASSLSQGPDTQYF. DNA of the CDR3: TGTGCCAGCAGCTTGTCCCAGGGCCCAGATACGCAGTATTTT.

J is TRBJ1-1 and V is TRBV15; possible D gene TRBD1, 6 bases. The CDR3 is 15 residues long. Germline-derived CDR1 and CDR2 are LNHNV and YYDKDF (reference sequence). V was cut by 0 bases and J by 4 bases, with 12 bases left in between. The CDR3 spells CATSRDRGLGTEAFF. As DNA, the CDR3 is TGTGCCACCAGCAGAGACAGGGGCTTGGGCACTGAAGCTTTCTTT.

This chain uses TRBV6-1 with TRBJ2-7; the match to TRBD2 covers 9 bases. V was clipped by 11 bases and J by 6 bases; unmatched bases: 11. In germline, CDR1 is MNHNS, CDR2 SASEGT. The CDR3 loop spans 13 amino acids. In nucleotides, the CDR3 is TGTGCCTGTCGAGGGCTAGCGGGGTTCGAGCAGTACTTC. It encodes CACRGLAGFEQYF.

DNA for the CDR3: TGTGCCAGCAGTTTATCCCTCCAATATAGCAATCAGCCCCAGCATTTT. Encoded protein: CASSLSLQYSNQPQHF. The chain employs TRBV27 and TRBJ1-5; no definite D call. Trimming took 0 bases from V and 0 from J, leaving 9 bases between them. This CDR3 is built from 16 residues. Germline V gene data show CDR1 as MNHEY and CDR2 as SMNVEV (reference sequence).

The chain employs TRBV5-8 and TRBJ2-5, with TRBD1 matching over 9 bases. The germline V gene has CDR1 SGHTS and CDR2 YDEGEE. CDR3 size: 15 residues. V lost 1 base to trimming and J lost 5 bases; unmatched junction nucleotides: 6. The CDR3 sequence is CASSLFTGGRETQYF. The DNA for the CDR3 is TGTGCCAGCAGCTTGTTTACAGGGGGCAGGGAGACCCAGTACTTC.